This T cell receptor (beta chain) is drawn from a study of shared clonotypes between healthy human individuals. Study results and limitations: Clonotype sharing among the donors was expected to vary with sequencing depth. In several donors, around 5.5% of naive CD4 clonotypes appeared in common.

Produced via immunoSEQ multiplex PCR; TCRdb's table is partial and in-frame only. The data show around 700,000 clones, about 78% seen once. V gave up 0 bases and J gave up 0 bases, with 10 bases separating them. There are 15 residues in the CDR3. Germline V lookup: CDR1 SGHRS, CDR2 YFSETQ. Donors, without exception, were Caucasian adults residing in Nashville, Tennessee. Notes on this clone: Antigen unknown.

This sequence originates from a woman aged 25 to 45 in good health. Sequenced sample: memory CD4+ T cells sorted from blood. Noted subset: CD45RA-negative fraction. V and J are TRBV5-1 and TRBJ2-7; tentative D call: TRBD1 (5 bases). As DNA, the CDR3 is TGCGCCAGCAGCTTGGGTGCAGGGTTCTCCTACGAGCAGTACTTC. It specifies CASSLGAGFSYEQYF.